This T cell receptor (beta chain) was sequenced in a study of blood T cell repertoires in COVID-19. Across the study: The analysed material was cDNA or gDNA that came from T cells, B-cell-depleted T cells, or PBMCs.

The CDR3 runs to 16 residues. The V and J ends lost 1 base and 4 bases, in that order; junction bases with no gene match: 8. Germline V gene data show CDR1 as SGHRS and CDR2 as YFSETQ. Clones were sequenced by immunoSEQ multiplex PCR, and TCRdb holds only the in-frame ones, with some missing. Among under 300,000 clones, 84% were seen once, and the ten largest hold around 2.5%. The TCR originated in a man aged 35 to 55 who had recovered from COVID-19. V gene TRBV5-1 combines with J gene TRBJ2-3, with TRBD1 identical over 8 bases. The sample was peripheral blood. The CDR3 spells CASSLNGQGAADTQYF. For the CDR3, the DNA is TGCGCCAGCAGCTTGAATGGGCAGGGGGCGGCAGATACGCAGTATTTT.